The TCR beta chain described here comes from a study of cytomegalovirus exposure and HLA in healthy donors. About the research overall: An earlier analysis identified approximately 120 million unique TCR beta sequences in some 180 million T cells.

Study-wide results and caveats: What a later analysis reportedly showed was that an Asian-associated ancestry cluster had fewer N-insertions than the approximately 720-donor mean. Presence/absence analyses treated sequencing depth as roughly uniform across donors.

On this clone itself: Its antigen is undetermined.

PCR primers comprised 60 Vbeta and 13 Jbeta primers. Produced via immunoSEQ multiplex PCR; TCRdb's table is partial and in-frame only. Of approximately 82,000 clones detected, about 78% appear once; the ten largest clones hold roughly 1.5%. Trimming removed 7 bases at V and 3 bases at J, with 18 bases between. This CDR3 comprises 15 residues. CDR1 and CDR2 from the germline V gene are MNHEY and SVGAGI. Sample: PBMCs. The V gene is TRBV6-5, the J gene TRBJ2-5; TRBD2 is a possible D gene (5 bases). The TCR sequence derives from a man in his forties or fifties in good health and CMV-seronegative. As DNA, the CDR3 is TGTGCCAGCACCCGCTTAGACGCGGGTAAAGAGACCCAGTACTTC. It yields the protein CASTRLDAGKETQYF.